The present entry profiles one T cell receptor beta chain with its context. The read is 3 residues too short to cover the CDR3 end, so that end is filled in from the germline J gene. The record originates from a study of T cells in women clearing cervical HPV infection. The repertoire was sequenced with immunoSEQ multiplex PCR; TCRdb's copy has only in-frame clones and lacks some. This sample lists approximately 35,000 clones; its ten largest clones have 7.8%. V lost 4 bases to trimming and J lost 6 bases; unmatched junction nucleotides: 3. Germline assignment: CDR1 MNHNS and CDR2 SASEGT. The CDR3 is 14 amino acids.

The V gene is TRBV6-1, the J gene TRBJ2-4; 10 nucleotides align to TRBD2. Sequencing used blood buffy coat. This clonotype originated in a woman between 18 and 69 years old with a cervical HPV16 infection that either progressed to CIN3+ or cleared (not recorded which). The chain's CDR3 is CASSAPSGGNIQYF. CDR3 DNA, as far as it was read: TGTGCCAGCAGTGCTCCTAGCGGGGGAAACATT.